This T cell receptor beta chain was identified during a study of blood T cell repertoires in COVID-19. Study-level background: There were acute and convalescent COVID-19 samples, and they came from the United States, Italy and Spain. The cDNA or gDNA used as material had been derived from T cells, B-cell-depleted T cells, or PBMCs.

The CDR3 is made up of 14 amino acids. V was clipped by 8 bases and J by 5 bases; unmatched bases: 8. CDR1 and CDR2 from the germline V gene are SNHLY and FYNNEI. In the original analysis: Counts of nucleated cells, estimated from reference gene primer amplification, were obtained. The assay was immunoSEQ multiplex PCR, and TCRdb's table has in-frame clones only and misses some. The DNA gave D and trimming, while V, J and clone size come from that table. The table lists around 280,000 clones, approximately 83% of them singletons, with around 2.1% in the top ten. Material for sequencing was peripheral blood. This TCR was sampled from a woman under 40 who had recovered from COVID-19. The V call is TRBV2, the J call TRBJ1-5, with 8 nucleotides matching TRBD1. CDR3 residues: CASLVDRGHQPQHF. In DNA form, the CDR3 reads TGTGCCAGCTTGGTTGACAGGGGCCATCAGCCCCAGCATTTT.